The T cell receptor (beta chain) under discussion was sequenced for a study of T-cell memory formation after mild COVID-19. TCRdb independently ran MiXCR on the 5' RACE reads; one entry per CDR3 protein. The profile shows over 35,000 distinct CDR3 sequences, roughly 9.8% of them singletons. Germline V gives CDR1 SQVTM, CDR2 ANQGSEA. The CDR3 has 11 amino acids. V gave up 5 bases and J gave up 6 bases, with 9 bases separating them. The rearrangement links TRBV29-1 to TRBJ2-3, with D hard to call. The sample taken for sequencing was PBMCs or a T cell subset sorted from them (not recorded which). The clonotype originates from an adult woman who had mild COVID-19 (a few samples of this study predate the infection). Cell type and time point are not known. CDR3 sequence (DNA): TGCAGCGTTTACCTAATGGATACGCAGTATTTT. Amino acids: CSVYLMDTQYF.